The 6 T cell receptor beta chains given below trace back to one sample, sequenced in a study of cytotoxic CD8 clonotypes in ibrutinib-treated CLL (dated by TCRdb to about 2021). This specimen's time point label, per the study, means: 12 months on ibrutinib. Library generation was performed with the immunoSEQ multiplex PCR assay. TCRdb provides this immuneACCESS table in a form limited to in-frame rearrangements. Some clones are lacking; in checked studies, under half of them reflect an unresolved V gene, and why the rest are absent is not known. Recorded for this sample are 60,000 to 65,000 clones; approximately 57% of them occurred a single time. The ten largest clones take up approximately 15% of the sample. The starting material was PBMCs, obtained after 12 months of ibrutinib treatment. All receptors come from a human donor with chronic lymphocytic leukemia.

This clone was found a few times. For the CDR3, the DNA is TGTGCCAGCAGCCCCCGGGATGGCGTCACCTACGAGCAGTACTTC. This codes for CASSPRDGVTYEQYF. The chain links TRBV7-9 to TRBJ2-7; TRBD2 might be the D (5 bases). The CDR3 has 15 residues. V dropped 5 bases and J dropped 2 bases, with 16 bases sitting between them. Germline CDR1 reads SEHNR; CDR2 reads FQNEAQ (reference sequence).

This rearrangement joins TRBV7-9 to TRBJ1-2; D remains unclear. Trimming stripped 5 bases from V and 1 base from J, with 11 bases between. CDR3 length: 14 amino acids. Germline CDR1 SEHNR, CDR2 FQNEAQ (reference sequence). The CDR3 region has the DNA TGTGCCAGCAGCGCGGACCCCAGTAACTATGGCTACACCTTC. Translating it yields CASSADPSNYGYTF. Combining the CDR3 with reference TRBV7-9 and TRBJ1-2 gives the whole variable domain DTGVSQNPRHKITKRGQNVTFRCDPISEHNRLYWYRQTLGQGPEFLTYFQNEAQLEKSRLLSDRFSAERPKGSFSTLEIQRTEQGDSAMYLCASSADPSNYGYTFGSGTRLTVV.

The CDR3, as DNA: TGTGCCAGCAGCGAGATTTCAGGGTACGGGGAGCTGTTTTTT. This translates into CASSEISGYGELFF. This chain uses TRBV5-4 with TRBJ2-2, with D possibly matching TRBD1 (5 bases). Germline CDR1 is SGHNT and CDR2 is YYREEE (reference sequence). Trimming shortened V by 4 bases and J by 7 bases, and 14 bases separated the two germline ends. The CDR3 runs 14 residues.

The CDR3 reads CASGSSSTGELFF. CDR3 coding DNA: TGTGCCAGCGGGAGCTCAAGCACCGGGGAGCTGTTTTTT. This sequence joins TRBV6-4 and TRBJ2-2; weak D call: TRBD2 (5 bases). Per germline, CDR1 MRHNA and CDR2 SNTAGT. Trimming took off 8 bases at V and 4 bases at J, with 11 bases between the two ends. There are 13 residues in the CDR3.

The CDR3 is CASSYRGGRETQYF. The DNA of the CDR3 is TGTGCCAGCAGTTACAGGGGCGGGCGGGAGACCCAGTACTTC. The genes are TRBV6-5 and TRBJ2-5; either TRBD1 or TRBD2 may fit D (5 bases each). The CDR3 is 14 amino acids. Germline values: CDR1 MNHEY, CDR2 SVGAGI. The V end lost 2 bases, the J end lost 5 bases, and 12 bases lay between the germline ends.

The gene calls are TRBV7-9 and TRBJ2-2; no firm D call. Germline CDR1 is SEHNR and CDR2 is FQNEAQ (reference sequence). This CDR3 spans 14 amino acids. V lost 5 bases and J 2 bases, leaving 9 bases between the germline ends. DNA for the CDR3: TGTGCCAGCAGCGCCCAGATAAACACCGGGGAGCTGTTTTTT. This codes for CASSAQINTGELFF.